A single sample is the source of the 26 T cell receptor beta chains below, sequenced in a study of lymphopenia after photon versus proton radiotherapy. The protocol was immunoSEQ multiplex PCR, while the TCRdb copy is restricted to in-frame clones and leaves out a portion. The sample shows roughly 150,000 clones, more than 85% of them seen only once. The input for sequencing was peripheral blood, taken from a patient treated with photon-based radiotherapy. The receptors originated from a man over 45 with gastric cancer.

This clone was detected only a few times. The rearrangement joins TRBV29-1 to TRBJ2-5, with 10 nucleotides matching TRBD2. V lost 3 bases to trimming and J lost 6 bases; unmatched junction nucleotides: 7. Germline V CDR1 and CDR2: SQVTM, ANQGSEA. The CDR3 contains 14 residues. As DNA, the CDR3 is TGCAGCGTTGAGTCTAGCGGGAGCTGGAAGACCCAGTACTTC. This codes for CSVESSGSWKTQYF.

This chain joins TRBV28 and TRBJ2-7; no definite D call. The CDR3 contains 14 residues. The germline V gene has CDR1 MDHEN and CDR2 SYDVKM. Trimming took 1 base from V and 3 from J, leaving 10 bases between them. The chain's CDR3 is CASSLFQAGYEQYF. The CDR3 DNA reads TGTGCCAGCAGTTTATTCCAAGCAGGCTACGAGCAGTACTTC.

J is TRBJ1-2 and V is TRBV5-1, with D possibly being TRBD1 (5 bases). V was cut by 4 bases and J by 0 bases, with 13 bases left in between. The CDR3 has 15 residues. Per germline, CDR1 SGHRS and CDR2 YFSETQ. The CDR3 is CASSTGRTTNYGYTF. In nucleotides, the CDR3 is TGCGCCAGCAGCACGGGACGGACTACTAACTATGGCTACACCTTC.

This rearrangement joins TRBV7-9 to TRBJ2-7; D is uncertain. V was clipped by 0 bases and J by 4 bases, with 10 bases between them. The CDR3 spans 14 residues. CDR1 is SEHNR, CDR2 FQNEAQ, per germline (reference sequence). The chain's CDR3 is CASSLAARRYEQYF. In DNA, the CDR3 is TGTGCCAGCAGCTTAGCGGCCAGACGATACGAGCAGTACTTC. The variable domain in full, with the rest retrieved from reference TRBV7-9 and TRBJ2-7, is DTGVSQNPRHKITKRGQNVTFRCDPISEHNRLYWYRQTLGQGPEFLTYFQNEAQLEKSRLLSDRFSAERPKGSFSTLEIQRTEQGDSAMYLCASSLAARRYEQYFGPGTRLTVT.

The V gene is TRBV28, the J gene TRBJ1-4; D perhaps matches TRBD1 (6 bases). Germline CDR1 and CDR2: MDHEN and SYDVKM. Trimming shortened V by 5 bases and J by 7 bases, and 14 bases separated the two germline ends. CDR3 length: 14 amino acids. CDR3 amino acids: CASSHRTDLEKLFF. As DNA, the CDR3 is TGTGCCAGCAGTCACCGGACAGATCTTGAAAAACTGTTTTTT.

This clone was counted between two and nine times. Distinct nucleotide sequences in the sample also encode this CDR3. The chain joins TRBV28 to TRBJ1-5; D gene unclear. V lost 1 base and J lost 0, with 4 bases in between. There are 14 residues in the CDR3. The germline V gene has CDR1 MDHEN and CDR2 SYDVKM. CDR3 in DNA: TGTGCCAGCAGTTTATTAGGTAGCAATCAGCCCCAGCATTTT. The encoded protein is CASSLLGSNQPQHF.

The rearrangement links TRBV4-1 to TRBJ2-7; no clear D. Trimming shortened V by 0 bases and J by 4 bases, and 7 bases separated the two germline ends. This CDR3 region has 13 residues. Germline V lookup: CDR1 MGHRA, CDR2 YSYEKL. The DNA for the CDR3 is TGCGCCAGCAGCCAAGATCCACGGTACGAGCAGTACTTC. Its translation: CASSQDPRYEQYF.

This chain links TRBV2 with TRBJ2-2; 11 nucleotides agree with TRBD2. The CDR3 runs to 18 residues. Looked up from germline, CDR1 is SNHLY and CDR2 is FYNNEI. With V trimmed by 2 bases and J by 0 bases, 5 bases remained unmatched. The CDR3 loop is CASSELASGRSNTGELFF. The CDR3 DNA reads as TGTGCCAGCAGTGAACTAGCTAGCGGGAGGTCGAACACCGGGGAGCTGTTTTTT.

This clone was counted between two and nine times. V is TRBV9 and J is TRBJ2-1; tentatively, D is TRBD1 (5 bases). Germline CDR1 is SGDLS and CDR2 is YYNGEE. The CDR3 extends over 12 amino acids. V lost 4 bases to trimming and J lost 9 bases, with 11 bases between them. CDR3 region: CASSQGFSEQFF. CDR3 coding DNA: TGTGCCAGCAGCCAGGGATTTAGTGAGCAGTTCTTC.

This clone occurred a few times. The chain combines TRBV4-3 with TRBJ2-1; D possibly corresponds to TRBD1 (6 bases). Per the germline V gene, CDR1 is LGHNA and CDR2 is YSLEER. The CDR3 length is 16 residues. Trimming took 0 bases from V and 2 from J, leaving 11 bases between them. This CDR3 reads CASSQDGPGAYNEQFF. In DNA, the CDR3 is TGCGCCAGCAGCCAAGATGGGCCAGGGGCCTACAATGAGCAGTTCTTC.

This chain uses TRBV4-1 with TRBJ1-2; D gene ambiguous. V was trimmed by 0 bases and J by 1 base, leaving 6 bases between them. Per germline, CDR1 MGHRA and CDR2 YSYEKL. CDR3 length equals 14 residues. In DNA form, the CDR3 reads TGCGCCAGCAGCCAAGACCAGATTAACTATGGCTACACCTTC. The encoded protein is CASSQDQINYGYTF.

The chain joins TRBV9 to TRBJ2-2, with 8 bases lining up with TRBD2. This CDR3 comprises 15 residues. Germline lookup yields CDR1 SGDLS and CDR2 YYNGEE. The ends lost 3 bases at V and 2 bases at J; junction bases unmatched: 3. CDR3 coding DNA: TGTGCCAGCAGCGGAACTAGCGGCAACACCGGGGAGCTGTTTTTT. This encodes CASSGTSGNTGELFF.

J is TRBJ1-4 and V is TRBV27, with D perhaps matching TRBD1 (5 bases). The V end lost 6 bases, the J end lost 4 bases, and 15 bases lay between the germline ends. This CDR3 has 15 residues. Germline values: CDR1 MNHEY, CDR2 SMNVEV (reference sequence). The CDR3 spells CASRGGGWNNEKLFF. DNA for the CDR3: TGTGCCAGCAGGGGGGGAGGGTGGAATAATGAAAAACTGTTTTTT.

V usage is TRBV6-5 and J usage is TRBJ2-7; D tentatively fits TRBD1 or TRBD2 (6 bases each). CDR1 MNHEY and CDR2 SVGAGI come from the germline V gene. The V and J ends lost 2 bases and 3 bases respectively, with 11 bases between them. This CDR3 contains 14 residues. As DNA, the CDR3 is TGTGCCAGCAGTTACAGGGGGGCCCACTACGAGCAGTACTTC. Translation: CASSYRGAHYEQYF.

V and J are TRBV11-3 and TRBJ2-1; the match to TRBD2 covers 14 bases. Germline V CDR1 and CDR2: SGHNT, YENEEA. Trimming cost V 3 bases and J 6 bases; bases outside gene matches: 4. The CDR3 is made up of 16 amino acids. CDR3 nucleotide sequence: TGTGCCAGCAGCTTGGCCGGGACTAGCGGGAGCAATGAGCAGTTCTTC. Its translation is CASSLAGTSGSNEQFF.

The CDR3 coding sequence is TGTGCCTGGAGTGTACAGGGGAAGAGTGGCTACACCTTC. This gives the protein CAWSVQGKSGYTF. V gene TRBV30 combines with J gene TRBJ1-2; the match to TRBD1 covers 7 bases. J lost 7 bases, V lost 0 bases, and 5 bases had no gene match. The V gene's germline CDR1 is GTSNPN and CDR2 SVGIG (reference sequence). The CDR3 loop spans 13 amino acids.

Details on this clone: The same CDR3 can be traced to other DNA sequences in this sample. This sequence joins TRBV19 and TRBJ2-7, with D tentatively TRBD1 (6 bases). There are 13 residues in the CDR3. Trimming removed 2 bases at V and 1 base at J, with 6 bases between. Germline CDR1 is LNHDA and CDR2 is SQIVND (reference sequence). In nucleotides, the CDR3 is TGTGCCAGTAGTATAACAGGGTCCTACGAGCAGTACTTC. This gives the protein CASSITGSYEQYF. Using reference TRBV19 and TRBJ2-7 for the parts outside the CDR3, the full variable domain is DGGITQSPKYLFRKEGQNVTLSCEQNLNHDAMYWYRQDPGQGLRLIYYSQIVNDFQKGDIAEGYSVSREKKESFPLTVTSAQKNPTAFYLCASSITGSYEQYFGPGTRLTVT.

The V and J genes are TRBV2 and TRBJ2-7; no firm D call. Germline CDR1 and CDR2: SNHLY and FYNNEI. The CDR3 is made up of 13 amino acids. With 5 bases removed from V and 2 bases from J, the gap between germline ends came to 10 bases. The CDR3 DNA reads TGTGCCAGCAGTCTAACGAGAGCCTACGAGCAGTACTTC. Translation gives CASSLTRAYEQYF.

The chain is built from TRBV9 and TRBJ2-1, with 9 bases that match TRBD2. The CDR3 extends over 15 amino acids. Germline V gene lookup returns CDR1 SGDLS and CDR2 YYNGEE. V dropped 4 bases and J dropped 0; count of bases not matched to a gene: 2. CDR3 protein: CASSFSGSSYNEQFF. The CDR3 nucleotides read TGTGCCAGCAGCTTTAGCGGGAGCTCCTACAATGAGCAGTTCTTC. Drawing the rest from reference TRBV9 and TRBJ2-1, the complete variable domain is DSGVTQTPKHLITATGQRVTLRCSPRSGDLSVYWYQQSLDQGLQFLIQYYNGEERAKGNILERFSAQQFPDLHSELNLSSLELGDSALYFCASSFSGSSYNEQFFGPGTRLTVL.

This chain connects TRBV27 to TRBJ2-7; TRBD1 might be the D (5 bases). The length of the CDR3 is 11 residues. Trimming took off 6 bases at V and 5 bases at J, with 8 bases between the two ends. The germline V gene has CDR1 MNHEY and CDR2 SMNVEV (reference sequence). DNA for the CDR3: TGTGCCAGCAGCCAGGGCGACGAGCAGTACTTC. Its protein is CASSQGDEQYF.

This rearrangement joins TRBV7-9 to TRBJ1-2; D remains unclear. Germline V gene data show CDR1 as SEHNR and CDR2 as FQNEAQ (reference sequence). Between the trimmed V and J ends, which lost 5 bases and 4 bases, there was a span of 20 bases. The CDR3 contains 16 residues. The CDR3 is CASSHSGDLAGYGYTF. The CDR3 bases are TGTGCCAGCAGCCATTCGGGTGATTTGGCAGGCTATGGCTACACCTTC.

The V and J genes are TRBV19 and TRBJ1-2; D is possibly TRBD1 (5 bases). The ends were cut back, 5 bases at V and 8 bases at J, with 30 bases in the middle. The CDR3 is 18 amino acids. Germline V lookup: CDR1 LNHDA, CDR2 SQIVND (reference sequence). The CDR3 sequence is CASSVRGLSTSRLEGYTF. The CDR3 nucleotides read TGTGCCAGTAGTGTCCGGGGCTTATCTACGTCCCGGCTTGAGGGCTACACCTTC.

V is TRBV11-2 and J is TRBJ2-7; the D gene is possibly TRBD1 (7 bases). Trimming removed 1 base from V and 5 bases from J, with 12 bases in between. CDR3 length equals 14 residues. CDR1 and CDR2 from the germline V gene are SGHAT and FQNNGV. Here the CDR3 reads CASSLGRGLDEQYF. The CDR3 bases are TGTGCCAGCAGCTTAGGGAGGGGGCTGGACGAGCAGTACTTC. The variable domain in full, completed from reference TRBV11-2 and TRBJ2-7, reads EAGVAQSPRYKIIEKRQSVAFWCNPISGHATLYWYQQILGQGPKLLIQFQNNGVVDDSQLPKDRFSAERLKGVDSTLKIQPAKLEDSAVYLCASSLGRGLDEQYFGPGTRLTVT.

Comments on this clone: The sample holds other DNA sequences that translate to the same CDR3. This chain connects TRBV30 to TRBJ2-1, with D hard to call. The germline V gene has CDR1 GTSNPN and CDR2 SVGIG (reference sequence). This CDR3 comprises 12 residues. V was pared by 0 bases and J by 7 bases, with 7 bases between. The CDR3: CAWSVRVNEQFF. Written as DNA, the CDR3 is TGTGCCTGGAGTGTAAGAGTAAATGAGCAGTTCTTC.

This chain connects TRBV6-1 to TRBJ2-3, with D perhaps assigned TRBD1 or TRBD2 (6 bases each). The CDR3 has 19 residues. V lost 1 base and J lost 1, with 21 bases in between. From germline, CDR1 is MNHNS and CDR2 SASEGT. CDR3 residues: CASSEEGGLLRLGTDTQYF. DNA for the CDR3: TGTGCCAGCAGTGAAGAGGGGGGACTGCTAAGGTTAGGCACAGATACGCAGTATTTT.

The chain has TRBV9 and TRBJ2-5, with D perhaps TRBD2 (5 bases). The CDR3 loop spans 13 amino acids. The V end was cut by 3 bases, the J end by 2 bases, with 8 bases between. The germline V gene encodes CDR1 SGDLS and CDR2 YYNGEE. Here the CDR3 reads CASSDGIQETQYF. DNA of the CDR3: TGTGCCAGCAGCGACGGGATTCAAGAGACCCAGTACTTC.